This paragraph reports one T cell receptor (beta chain). Patients with a history of autoimmune disease or on systemic immunosuppression were excluded. The source of the sample is a study of OX40 agonist ivuxolimab in advanced cancers. Profiling relied on immunoSEQ multiplex PCR, and the TCRdb table lists in-frame clones only, not all of them. The table records just over 60,000 clones, 75% to 95% of them present only once. The CDR3 is 17 amino acids. V lost 6 bases to trimming and J lost 2 bases; unmatched junction nucleotides: 14. Per germline, CDR1 SQVTM and CDR2 ANQGSEA. The TCR originated in an adult with an advanced solid tumor such as melanoma, head and neck, liver or kidney cancer. This specimen consisted of CD4+ or CD8+ T cells sorted from blood, obtained in a trial of the OX40 agonist ivuxolimab. V gene TRBV29-1 combines with J gene TRBJ2-2; 8 bases align to TRBD1. CDR3 sequence (DNA): TGCAGCGTCCTGAGATGGACAGGGCATAGTAACACCGGGGAGCTGTTTTTT. Its protein is CSVLRWTGHSNTGELFF.